The rows below give T cell receptor beta chains drawn from one sample of a study of vaccination effects on CD4 cells after COVID-19. The antigens for these receptors are not known. The table came from immunoSEQ multiplex PCR; TCRdb's copy has only in-frame clones and leaves some out. This sample yields fewer than 25,000 clones, of which 76% are seen a single time; 15% to 20% belongs to the top ten. This sample comprised CD4+ T cells from PBMCs cultured with SARS-CoV-2 spike peptides, obtained before COVID-19 vaccination. The source of these receptors is a human donor who had a prior SARS-CoV-2 infection. CDR3s include the opening cysteine and the closing phenylalanine or tryptophan. A D gene is named only where the DNA matches it firmly. Clone size, where shown, is once, few, many, or a class for clones that have expanded.

size	V	J	D	CDR3	DNA
NA	TRBV11-2	TRBJ2-1	TRBD1	CASSSDRDSEQFF	TGTGCCAGCAGCTCCGATCGGGACAGTGAGCAGTTCTTC
NA	TRBV11-2	TRBJ2-6	NA	CASSLVPRESGANVLTF	TGTGCCAGCAGCTTAGTACCCCGGGAGTCTGGGGCCAACGTCCTGACTTTC
NA	TRBV7-2	TRBJ2-3	NA	CASSFTTPPTDTQYF	TGTGCCAGCAGCTTCACGACCCCACCCACAGATACGCAGTATTTT
NA	TRBV2	TRBJ1-1	NA	CASSFSGLAMNTEAFF	TGTGCCAGCAGTTTTTCAGGGCTTGCGATGAACACTGAAGCTTTCTTT
NA	TRBV11-2	TRBJ2-5	TRBD2	CASSPRTSGVPETQYF	TGTGCCAGCAGCCCGAGGACTAGCGGCGTTCCGGAGACCCAGTACTTC
few	TRBV7-2	TRBJ1-3	NA	CASSFNGGDGPYF	TGTGCCAGCAGCTTTAATGGGGGCGACGGCCCCTATTTT
NA	TRBV24-1	TRBJ2-1	TRBD1	CATSDPKPGQGMDEQFF	TGTGCCACCAGTGACCCCAAACCGGGACAGGGAATGGATGAGCAGTTCTTC
NA	TRBV5-4	TRBJ2-7	TRBD1	CASSLAGQGVYEQYF	TGTGCCAGCAGCTTGGCCGGGCAGGGGGTCTACGAGCAGTACTTC
NA	TRBV9	TRBJ2-5	TRBD2	CASTPRASGGETQYF	TGTGCCAGCACCCCGAGGGCTAGCGGGGGGGAGACCCAGTACTTC
once	TRBV7-3	TRBJ1-1	TRBD1	CASSLVPGQANTEAFF	TGTGCCAGCAGCCTGGTCCCGGGACAGGCCAACACTGAAGCTTTCTTT
NA	TRBV18	TRBJ2-7	TRBD2	CASSPTSGDHEQYF	TGTGCCAGCTCACCAACTAGCGGGGACCACGAGCAGTACTTC
once	TRBV29-1	TRBJ2-3	NA	CSVEVWSVSTDTQYF	TGCAGCGTTGAAGTTTGGAGCGTTAGCACAGATACGCAGTATTTT
NA	TRBV11-2	TRBJ2-2	NA	CASSFLRTKNTGELFF	TGTGCCAGCAGCTTCCTCAGGACTAAGAACACCGGGGAGCTGTTTTTT
once	TRBV15	TRBJ2-5	TRBD1	CATSRGDRGPQETQYF	TGTGCCACCAGCAGAGGGGACAGGGGCCCCCAAGAGACCCAGTACTTC
NA	TRBV6-2/TRBV6-3	TRBJ2-1	TRBD2	CASSRLALGRGNEQFF	TGTGCCAGCAGTCGGTTGGCACTCGGGAGGGGCAATGAGCAGTTCTTC
NA	TRBV7-2	TRBJ2-1	NA	CASSLLGEYNEQFF	TGTGCCAGCAGCTTACTGGGGGAGTACAATGAGCAGTTCTTC
NA	TRBV18	TRBJ1-2	NA	CASSPPSSQGRYGYTF	TGTGCCAGCTCACCACCCTCGAGCCAGGGCCGATATGGCTACACCTTC
NA	TRBV21-1	TRBJ1-5	NA	CARQGDNQPQHF	TGTGCCAGACAGGGGGACAATCAGCCCCAGCATTTT
NA	TRBV18	TRBJ2-7	NA	CASSKGNEQYF	TGTGCCAGCAGTAAGGGTAACGAGCAGTACTTC
few	TRBV4-1	TRBJ1-2	NA	CASSQAPTANYGYTF	TGCGCCAGCAGCCAAGCTCCGACAGCTAACTATGGCTACACCTTC
NA	TRBV2	TRBJ1-6	TRBD1	CASLRGQLNSPLHF	TGTGCCAGCCTACGGGGACAGCTGAATTCACCCCTCCACTTT
NA	TRBV5-4	TRBJ2-7	NA	CASSLWVGGTYEQYF	TGTGCCAGCAGCTTGTGGGTAGGGGGGACCTACGAGCAGTACTTC
NA	TRBV7-3	TRBJ2-5	NA	CASSFRGETQYF	TGTGCCAGCAGCTTCAGAGGAGAGACCCAGTACTTC
many	TRBV7-9	TRBJ2-1	NA	CASSFQGENYNEQFF	TGTGCCAGCAGCTTCCAAGGGGAGAATTACAATGAGCAGTTCTTC
NA	TRBV7-3	TRBJ1-2	NA	CASSLEPRVGGYTF	TGTGCCAGCAGCTTAGAGCCACGGGTTGGGGGCTACACCTTC
NA	TRBV30	TRBJ1-1	NA	CARSSNGRVATEAFF	TGTGCCCGGAGTTCCAACGGCAGGGTGGCCACTGAAGCTTTCTTT
NA	TRBV19	TRBJ2-7	TRBD2	CASRASGRGEQYF	TGTGCCAGTAGGGCGAGCGGGAGGGGCGAGCAGTACTTC
NA	TRBV5-4	TRBJ2-3	NA	CASSLGGASTDTQYF	TGTGCCAGCAGCTTGGGGGGGGCCAGCACAGATACGCAGTATTTT
NA	TRBV7-8	TRBJ2-5	TRBD2	CASSASGRRVETQYF	TGTGCCAGCAGCGCTAGCGGGAGGAGGGTAGAGACCCAGTACTTC
NA	TRBV5-1	TRBJ2-2	NA	CASSEPEGELFF	TGCGCCAGCAGCGAACCAGAAGGGGAGCTGTTTTTT
NA	TRBV7-6	TRBJ2-3	TRBD2	CASSAPGTSGSTDTQYF	TGTGCCAGCAGCGCACCGGGGACTAGCGGCAGCACAGATACGCAGTATTTT
NA	TRBV5-6	TRBJ2-3	NA	CASSLNRDTQYF	TGTGCCAGCAGCTTGAATAGAGATACGCAGTATTTT
once	TRBV7-2	TRBJ2-7	NA	CASSLRPTTGYEQYF	TGTGCCAGCAGCCTACGCCCCACGACTGGATACGAGCAGTACTTC
NA	TRBV11-3	TRBJ2-7	TRBD2	CASSLEGRRESTYEQYF	TGTGCCAGCAGCTTAGAAGGCCGGCGGGAGTCGACGTACGAGCAGTACTTC
NA	TRBV21-1	TRBJ2-5	NA	CASRGQSGETQYF	TGTGCCAGCAGGGGGCAGTCTGGGGAGACCCAGTACTTC
NA	TRBV27	TRBJ1-1	NA	CASSLYLMNTEAFF	TGTGCCAGCAGTTTATACCTGATGAACACTGAAGCTTTCTTT
NA	TRBV15	TRBJ2-7	NA	CATSSTKGAQYF	TGTGCCACCAGTTCTACAAAAGGGGCACAGTACTTC
NA	TRBV11-2	TRBJ2-7	NA	CASSLFNRVGEQYF	TGTGCCAGCAGCTTATTTAACAGGGTAGGGGAGCAGTACTTC
once	TRBV5-1	TRBJ1-2	TRBD1	CASSSTGTGVTNYGYTF	TGCGCCAGCAGCTCGACCGGGACAGGGGTAACTAACTATGGCTACACCTTC
NA	TRBV4-1	TRBJ1-2	NA	CASSQAFGGDGYGYTF	TGCGCCAGCAGCCAAGCATTCGGGGGCGATGGATATGGCTACACCTTC
NA	TRBV11-3	TRBJ2-2	TRBD2	CASSHSGTSGRVGELFF	TGTGCCAGCAGCCATAGCGGGACTAGCGGGAGGGTCGGGGAGCTGTTTTTT
NA	TRBV14	TRBJ2-3	NA	CASSHPLIGTDTQYF	TGTGCCAGCAGCCACCCCTTAATAGGCACAGATACGCAGTATTTT